These 21 T cell receptor beta chains were sequenced from one sample in a study of blood T cells in healthy people across ages. The authors ran a second PCR of about 6 to 12 cycles using a sample-barcoded 5' primer and a J-beta primer mix. MiXCR, applied by TCRdb to the 5' RACE reads, yields one record per CDR3 protein. Here the sample spans about 760,000 distinct CDR3 sequences, just under 25% being singletons. These data are also associated with another study on T cells of mothers and their children.

Sequencing was done on a sample of blood. The receptors here all came from a boy aged 5 to 17 in good health.

This clonotype has only one observation. V usage is TRBV6-1 and J usage is TRBJ2-7; 10 bases fit TRBD2. Trimming removed 4 bases from V and 1 base from J; junction bases left unmatched: 4. Germline-derived CDR1 and CDR2 are MNHNS and SASEGT. The CDR3 is 15 amino acids. The DNA of the CDR3 is TGTGCCAGCAGTGGAACTAGCGGGGAATCCTACGAGCAGTACTTC. This gives the protein CASSGTSGESYEQYF.

The gene calls are TRBV5-1 and TRBJ1-4; 8 nucleotides agree with TRBD1. The CDR3 has 14 residues. The ends lost 4 bases at V and 8 bases at J; junction bases unmatched: 7. Germline lookup yields CDR1 SGHRS and CDR2 YFSETQ. DNA of the CDR3: TGCGCCAGCAGCGATGACAGGGGTGGGGAAAAACTGTTTTTT. This sequence encodes CASSDDRGGEKLFF.

In its sample, this clonotype was seen a few times. The chain has TRBV7-6 and TRBJ2-5, with 9 bases fitting TRBD1. This CDR3 comprises 15 residues. Looked up from germline, CDR1 is SGHVS and CDR2 is FNYEAQ. Germline trimming cut 0 bases from V and 5 bases from J; bases unmatched to any gene: 4. The CDR3 bases are TGTGCCAGCAGCTTAGCACAGGGGGCCCACGAGACCCAGTACTTC. This translates into CASSLAQGAHETQYF. Variable domain in full (rest from reference TRBV7-6 and TRBJ2-5): GAGVSQSPRYKVTKRGQDVALRCDPISGHVSLYWYRQALGQGPEFLTYFNYEAQQDKSGLPNDRFSAERPEGSISTLTIQRTEQRDSAMYRCASSLAQGAHETQYFGPGTRLLVL.

The rearrangement uses TRBV7-8 and TRBJ2-7; perhaps TRBD2 as D (5 bases). Looked up from germline, CDR1 is SGHVS and CDR2 is FQNEAQ. The CDR3 consists of 14 residues. Trimming took 3 bases from V and 2 from J, leaving 11 bases between them. The CDR3: CASSFERSTYEQYF. The CDR3 DNA sequence: TGTGCCAGCAGCTTCGAGCGGAGTACCTACGAGCAGTACTTC.

This clonotype has at least ten counts. The V call is TRBV21-1, the J call TRBJ1-5; the table's D call TRBD1 went unverified against the DNA. TRBV21-1 is recorded as a pseudogene. The CDR3 runs to 14 residues. CDR3 loop: CASSKEGGNQPQHF. The CDR3 coding sequence is TGTGCCAGCAGCAAAGAAGGGGGAAATCAGCCCCAGCATTTT.

This clonotype showed up just a few times. The chain has TRBV20-1 and TRBJ1-1, with 7 bases matching TRBD1. Trimming removed 4 bases from V and 7 bases from J; junction bases left unmatched: 15. The CDR3 sequence is 15 residues long. Germline CDR1 reads DFQATT; CDR2 reads SNEGSKA (reference sequence). The CDR3 DNA follows: TGCAGTGCTACGACGCCGGGACAGCGAATGCGTGAAGCTTTCTTT. Its protein is CSATTPGQRMREAFF.

This clonotype appeared a single time. The chain recombines TRBV28 with TRBJ2-5; D gene uncertain. This CDR3 spans 15 amino acids. The ends were cut back, 5 bases at V and 5 bases at J, with 18 bases in the middle. Per germline, CDR1 MDHEN and CDR2 SYDVKM. The CDR3 DNA reads as TGTGCCAGCAGTCCTTCAAGGCGAAGGGTGGAGACCCAGTACTTC. The encoded protein is CASSPSRRRVETQYF. Together with reference TRBV28 and TRBJ2-5, the CDR3 gives the full variable domain: DVKVTQSSRYLVKRTGEKVFLECVQDMDHENMFWYRQDPGLGLRLIYFSYDVKMKEKGDIPEGYSVSREKKERFSLILESASTNQTSMYLCASSPSRRRVETQYFGPGTRLLVL.

The chain links TRBV20-1 to TRBJ2-5; D is unclear. The end of the DNA aligns better with TRBJ2-7, so the J call may be wrong. The CDR3 is 13 residues long. Germline V gives CDR1 DFQATT, CDR2 SNEGSKA (reference sequence). CDR3 amino acids: CSAREWATYEQYF. CDR3 nucleotides: TGCAGTGCTAGAGAGTGGGCTACCTACGAGCAGTACTTC.

This sequence joins TRBV4-3 and TRBJ2-5; D tentatively fits TRBD1 or TRBD2 (5 bases each). The J call is doubtful: the DNA matches TRBJ2-1 better. The length of the CDR3 is 15 residues. Germline V CDR1 and CDR2: LGHNA, YSLEER. The CDR3 reads CASSQERPGTDEQFF. Written as DNA, the CDR3 is TGCGCCAGCAGCCAAGAGCGGCCGGGGACGGATGAGCAGTTCTTC.

The CDR3 region is CASSQDGTRVGEQFF. The CDR3 region has the DNA TGCGCCAGCAGCCAAGATGGGACTAGAGTAGGTGAGCAGTTCTTC. This chain links TRBV4-1 with TRBJ2-5; 8 nucleotides match TRBD2. The DNA end is more similar to TRBJ2-1, so the J call may be wrong. The CDR3 length is 15 residues. Germline V lookup: CDR1 MGHRA, CDR2 YSYEKL.

This clonotype was picked up a small number of times. This rearrangement joins TRBV28 to TRBJ2-5, with D possibly being TRBD2 (5 bases). The DNA end is more similar to TRBJ2-1, so the J call may be wrong. CDR1 is MDHEN and CDR2 is SYDVKM in the germline V gene. The CDR3 length is 12 residues. In DNA form, the CDR3 reads TGTGCCAGCACCCTGGACTTAAATGAGCAGTTCTTC. This translates into CASTLDLNEQFF.

The gene calls are TRBV18 and TRBJ2-1; 7 bases fit TRBD1. Germline V lookup: CDR1 KGHSH, CDR2 LQKENI. The J segment lost 6 bases and the V segment lost 2 bases, leaving 7 bases of the junction unmatched. The CDR3 is 15 residues long. DNA of the CDR3: TGTGCCAGCTCACCAATACGGTGGGACAGCAATGAGCAGTTCTTC. This codes for CASSPIRWDSNEQFF.

There are a few counts of this clonotype. The rearrangement joins TRBV6-2 or TRBV6-3 to TRBJ2-7, with a tentative D call TRBD2 (6 bases). The ends were cut back, 3 bases at V and 3 bases at J, with 15 bases in the middle. Germline CDR1 is MNHEY and CDR2 is SVGEGT. The CDR3 has 15 residues. CDR3 coding DNA: TGTGCCAGCAGTTATGAATATCTCGGGGGCTACGAGCAGTACTTC. Residues: CASSYEYLGGYEQYF.

The count of this clonotype is one. The V call is TRBV11-2, the J call TRBJ2-7; 10 nucleotides match TRBD1. Germline-derived CDR1 and CDR2 are SGHAT and FQNNGV. This CDR3 is built from 15 residues. Trimming removed 3 bases from V and 3 bases from J; junction bases left unmatched: 5. CDR3 bases: TGTGCCAGCAGCTTGACAGGGGGCATCATCTACGAGCAGTACTTC. Translated: CASSLTGGIIYEQYF. The entire variable domain, with the rest obtained from reference TRBV11-2 and TRBJ2-7, is as follows: EAGVAQSPRYKIIEKRQSVAFWCNPISGHATLYWYQQILGQGPKLLIQFQNNGVVDDSQLPKDRFSAERLKGVDSTLKIQPAKLEDSAVYLCASSLTGGIIYEQYFGPGTRLTVT.

The rearrangement uses TRBV12-3 or TRBV12-4 and TRBJ1-4, with D possibly being TRBD1 (5 bases). The V end lost 6 bases, the J end lost 3 bases, and 14 bases lay between the germline ends. CDR3 length: 15 residues. CDR3 coding DNA: TGTGCCAGCAGGTCCTCCGGGGGGGCTAATGAAAAACTGTTTTTT. This translates into CASRSSGGANEKLFF.

V gene TRBV19 combines with J gene TRBJ2-3, with TRBD2 identical over 9 bases. With V trimmed by 5 bases and J by 4 bases, 10 bases remained unmatched. The CDR3 contains 16 residues. Germline CDR1 reads LNHDA; CDR2 reads SQIVND (reference sequence). This CDR3 reads CASSPKRGARADTQYF. The CDR3 DNA is TGTGCCAGTAGTCCGAAGCGGGGGGCACGAGCAGATACGCAGTATTTT.

The chain uses TRBV29-1 and TRBJ2-7, with D perhaps TRBD1 (6 bases). The CDR3 is 12 residues long. Trimming shortened V by 3 bases and J by 5 bases, and 11 bases separated the two germline ends. Germline values: CDR1 SQVTM, CDR2 ANQGSEA. The CDR3 spells CSVDQGLHEQYF. In DNA, the CDR3 is TGCAGCGTTGATCAGGGGCTCCACGAGCAGTACTTC.

The chain joins TRBV29-1 to TRBJ2-1; no clear D gene. The CDR3 has 13 amino acids. Trimming pared 2 bases from V and 6 bases from J, leaving 11 bases between. Germline CDR1 reads SQVTM; CDR2 reads ANQGSEA. The CDR3 is CSVESSVINEQFF. The CDR3 coding sequence is TGCAGCGTTGAATCCAGCGTGATCAATGAGCAGTTCTTC.

CDR3 region: CASSGGTIPSTDTQYF. CDR3 coding DNA: TGTGCCAGCAGCGGAGGGACTATACCAAGCACAGATACGCAGTATTTT. The chain employs TRBV9 and TRBJ2-3, with 7 bases aligning to TRBD2. This CDR3 has 16 amino acids. The germline gives CDR1 SGDLS, CDR2 YYNGEE. V was pared by 3 bases and J by 0 bases, with 7 bases of the junction left unmatched. Using reference TRBV9 and TRBJ2-3 for the parts outside the CDR3, the full variable domain is DSGVTQTPKHLITATGQRVTLRCSPRSGDLSVYWYQQSLDQGLQFLIQYYNGEERAKGNILERFSAQQFPDLHSELNLSSLELGDSALYFCASSGGTIPSTDTQYFGPGTRLTVL.

The gene calls are TRBV10-3 and TRBJ1-1, with D perhaps matching TRBD1 (6 bases). The V end was cut by 10 bases, the J end by 5 bases, with 14 bases between. The CDR3 runs to 12 residues. CDR1 and CDR2 (germline): ENHRY, SYGVKD. The CDR3 DNA is TGTGCCACCCGGGGGGGCGGTACTGAAGCTTTCTTT. It encodes CATRGGGTEAFF.

This clonotype was seen a handful of times. This chain links TRBV6-1 with TRBJ2-7; 8 nucleotides align to TRBD1. Per germline, CDR1 MNHNS and CDR2 SASEGT. Unmatched junction bases numbered 6, after V lost 10 bases and J lost 1 base. The CDR3 extends over 13 amino acids. CDR3 sequence reads: CAIAQGASYEQYF. In DNA form, the CDR3 reads TGTGCCATAGCCCAGGGGGCTTCCTACGAGCAGTACTTC.